The clone carrying this T cell receptor beta chain was counted many times. Its cognate antigen is unknown. In germline, CDR1 is LGHNA, CDR2 YNFKEQ. V was pared by 3 bases and J by 0 bases, with 21 bases between. CDR3 size: 20 residues. The sample comes from a study of beta chain features in type 1 diabetes. Study findings and constraints: TCRB rearrangement may or may not be influenced by HLA type; here this remained unresolved.

TCRB transcripts that were expressed got sequenced, as all of the isolated RNA had been reverse transcribed. The table came from immunoSEQ multiplex PCR; TCRdb's copy has only in-frame clones and leaves some out. The sample includes 200,000 to 250,000 clones, over 8.5% of them seen just once. The J gene is TRBJ2-6, the V gene TRBV4-2; D gene uncertain. This TCR came from a woman between 18 and 29 years old in good health. The sequencing input was naive CD4+ T cells from blood. In DNA, the CDR3 is TGTGCCAGCAGCCATTATTGGGCAGCAACAAGCTACTCTGGGGCCAACGTCCTGACTTTC. It encodes CASSHYWAATSYSGANVLTF.